This T cell receptor beta chain was identified in a study of blood T cell repertoires in COVID-19. J was trimmed by 0 bases and V by 5 bases; bases with no gene match: 10. The CDR3 contains 17 residues. Germline CDR1 is LNHDA and CDR2 is SQIVND (reference sequence). Sequencing used immunoSEQ multiplex PCR; TCRdb keeps in-frame clones, though not all of them. The sample lists about 260,000 clones, around 90% occurring once. Input material: PBMCs or T cells enriched from blood (not recorded which). The TCR comes from a woman aged 35 to 49 who had been exposed to COVID-19. V and J are TRBV19 and TRBJ2-1; TRBD2 agrees at 7 bases. The CDR3 protein is CASSPASGTDSYNEQFF. The CDR3 nucleotides read TGTGCCAGTAGTCCCGCCAGCGGGACCGACTCCTACAATGAGCAGTTCTTC.